This T cell receptor (beta chain) was profiled in a study of beta chain features in type 1 diabetes. Study-wide background: When patients were set against healthy donors, age, gender and cell yields were similar.

Study-wide results and limits: Individuals with type 1 diabetes displayed fewer insertions and more deletions at VDJ junctions.

The entirety of the isolated RNA underwent reverse transcription, so expressed TCRB transcripts were sequenced. About 3.7 million reads, on average, came from each naive, central memory and regulatory T cell sample. TCRdb's copy holds only in-frame clones and misses some; the assay was immunoSEQ multiplex PCR. This sample has about 450,000 clones, with about an eighth found just once. Sorted populations were all over 95% pure. As to this clone: Its antigen is still unknown.

The trim removed 4 bases at V and 6 bases at J, leaving 9 bases unmatched. CDR1 is SGHDT and CDR2 is YYEEEE in the germline V gene. CDR3 length equals 14 residues. Sequenced material: naive CD4+ T cells from blood. The clonotype originates from a woman aged 18-30 years in good health. The V call is TRBV5-6, the J call TRBJ2-5; 7 bases line up with TRBD1. The CDR3 nucleotides are TGTGCCAGCAGCGAGAGGGGGCGAGGGAAGACCCAGTACTTC. Translated: CASSERGRGKTQYF.